This entry lists 20 T cell receptor beta chains sequenced from one sample in a study of blood T cell repertoires in COVID-19. Method: immunoSEQ multiplex PCR; TCRdb's copy keeps in-frame clones and lacks some. The sample shows 130,000 to 150,000 clones, about four fifths of them seen only once. Sequencing was done on a sample of peripheral blood. The source of these receptors is a human donor in a cohort sampled during active COVID-19.

V gene TRBV28 combines with J gene TRBJ1-5; TRBD1 agrees at 9 bases. V dropped 6 bases and J dropped 6; count of bases not matched to a gene: 9. The V gene's germline CDR1 is MDHEN and CDR2 SYDVKM. This CDR3 region has 15 residues. The CDR3 DNA is TGTGCCAGCAGCCGCCGGGACAGGGTCGGTCAGCCCCAGCATTTT. Its protein product is CASSRRDRVGQPQHF.

The chain recombines TRBV7-2 with TRBJ2-7; 8 nucleotides match TRBD2. Per germline, CDR1 SGHTA and CDR2 FQGNSA. J was trimmed by 3 bases and V by 1 base; bases with no gene match: 8. There are 16 residues in the CDR3. CDR3 nucleotide sequence: TGTGCCAGCAGCTTAGGGGGACTAGACCCTCACTACGAGCAGTACTTC. Its protein is CASSLGGLDPHYEQYF.

The chain carries TRBV29-1 and TRBJ1-2; D uncertain. Germline CDR1 and CDR2: SQVTM and ANQGSEA. The CDR3 runs 13 residues. Trimming cost V 4 bases and J 0 bases, with 9 bases left between them. The CDR3 sequence: CSVVYRTNYGYTF. The CDR3 DNA reads as TGCAGCGTTGTATACAGAACTAACTATGGCTACACCTTC.

The chain joins TRBV28 to TRBJ1-6; 12 bases align to TRBD1. The CDR3 has 16 residues. Looked up from germline, CDR1 is MDHEN and CDR2 is SYDVKM. The J segment lost 9 bases and the V segment lost 8 bases, leaving 11 bases of the junction unmatched. The CDR3 nucleotides are TGTGCCAGCCAGGGACAGGGGGCTCGAAGACTTTCACCCCTCCACTTT. Translating gives CASQGQGARRLSPLHF.

The V and J genes are TRBV3-1 (or the pseudogene TRBV3-2) and TRBJ2-7; no reliable D call. The CDR3 length is 12 residues. V was trimmed by 0 bases and J by 7 bases, leaving 7 bases between them. The germline V gene encodes CDR1 LGHDT and CDR2 YNNKEL (reference sequence). CDR3 bases: TGTGCCAGCAGCCAAGATCTGAGGGAGCAGTACTTC. This gives the protein CASSQDLREQYF.

The chain employs TRBV10-1 and TRBJ2-1, with TRBD2 identical over 12 bases. The CDR3 extends over 13 amino acids. Per germline, CDR1 WNHNN and CDR2 SYGVQD (reference sequence). J was trimmed by 7 bases and V by 9 bases; bases with no gene match: 4. CDR3 protein: CARETSGRNEQFF. The CDR3 DNA reads as TGCGCCAGAGAGACTAGCGGGAGAAATGAGCAGTTCTTC.

This chain connects TRBV15 to TRBJ2-7; D unresolved. The CDR3 sequence is 13 residues long. CDR1 and CDR2 (germline): LNHNV, YYDKDF (reference sequence). Trimming removed 0 bases from V and 9 bases from J, with 12 bases in between. CDR3 loop: CATSREPTLGQYF. CDR3 sequence (DNA): TGTGCCACCAGCAGAGAGCCTACCCTCGGGCAGTACTTC.

The chain recombines TRBV5-1 with TRBJ2-5; 11 bases match TRBD1. This CDR3 contains 14 residues. Looked up from germline, CDR1 is SGHRS and CDR2 is YFSETQ. With 4 bases clipped from V and 2 bases from J, the junction kept 1 base outside the gene matches. CDR3 bases: TGCGCCAGCAGCAGGGACAGGGGGCAAGAGACCCAGTACTTC. It translates to CASSRDRGQETQYF.

V and J are TRBV11-2 and TRBJ2-5, with D tentatively TRBD2 (6 bases). This CDR3 has 16 residues. Germline V gives CDR1 SGHAT, CDR2 FQNNGV. Trimming took 4 bases from V and 2 from J, leaving 17 bases between them. This CDR3 reads CASSSFIAAGQETQYF. CDR3 DNA sequence: TGTGCCAGCAGCTCATTTATTGCGGCGGGGCAAGAGACCCAGTACTTC.

The chain is built from TRBV24-1 and TRBJ1-4; D is perhaps TRBD1 (6 bases). CDR1 KGHDR and CDR2 SFDVKD come from the germline V gene. Trimming took off 3 bases at V and 4 bases at J, with 11 bases between the two ends. CDR3 length: 15 amino acids. CDR3 residues: CATSDRAGDNEKLFF. The DNA of the CDR3 is TGTGCCACCAGTGATCGGGCAGGGGATAATGAAAAACTGTTTTTT.

The chain has TRBV27 and TRBJ2-1; the match to TRBD1 covers 7 bases. CDR3 length: 15 amino acids. The germline V gene encodes CDR1 MNHEY and CDR2 SMNVEV (reference sequence). V lost 7 bases to trimming and J lost 1 base; unmatched junction nucleotides: 7. The CDR3 spells CASTSRQGSYNEQFF. The CDR3 DNA reads TGTGCCAGCACCTCGCGACAGGGTTCCTACAATGAGCAGTTCTTC.

This clone was detected only a few times. V is TRBV20-1 and J is TRBJ2-7; D unresolved. Germline V lookup: CDR1 DFQATT, CDR2 SNEGSKA (reference sequence). With 5 bases removed from V and 2 bases from J, the gap between germline ends came to 7 bases. The CDR3 has 11 residues. CDR3 sequence: CSAPLTYEQYF. DNA for the CDR3: TGCAGTGCTCCACTTACCTACGAGCAGTACTTC.

The J gene is TRBJ2-7, the V gene TRBV5-5; D possibly corresponds to TRBD1 (6 bases). Trimming took off 0 bases at V and 3 bases at J, with 22 bases between the two ends. The CDR3 is made up of 18 amino acids. Per the germline V gene, CDR1 is SGHKS and CDR2 is YYEKEE (reference sequence). CDR3 nucleotides: TGTGCCAGCAGCTTGGCTAGGGGGATCGGCTCCACCTACTACGAGCAGTACTTC. Its protein product is CASSLARGIGSTYYEQYF.

This chain connects TRBV3-1 (or the pseudogene TRBV3-2) to TRBJ1-6; the D gene is possibly TRBD1 (6 bases). The CDR3 totals 15 residues. V lost 4 bases and J lost 5, with 12 bases in between. The germline CDR1 and CDR2 sequences are LGHDT and YNNKEL (reference sequence). In DNA, the CDR3 is TGTGCCAGCAGCCGAGGACAGCCCCATAATTCACCCCTCCACTTT. Its protein is CASSRGQPHNSPLHF.

V gene TRBV9 combines with J gene TRBJ2-1, with a weak D call TRBD1 (7 bases). Trimming shortened V by 6 bases and J by 10 bases, and 23 bases separated the two germline ends. The CDR3 consists of 15 residues. Germline CDR1 is SGDLS and CDR2 is YYNGEE. The CDR3 is CASTTGGGIGAEQFF. CDR3 bases: TGTGCCAGCACCACCGGAGGGGGCATCGGGGCGGAGCAGTTCTTC.

V usage is TRBV14 and J usage is TRBJ1-4; perhaps TRBD1 as D (5 bases). CDR1 is SGHDN and CDR2 is FVKESK in the germline V gene. The V end was cut by 5 bases, the J end by 0 bases, with 10 bases between. The CDR3 sequence is 15 residues long. The CDR3 nucleotides read TGTGCCAGCAGCGCTCCGGGGGCAACTAATGAAAAACTGTTTTTT. Amino acids: CASSAPGATNEKLFF.

The rearrangement links TRBV23-1 to TRBJ2-7, with TRBD1 matching 8 bases. TRBV23-1 is placed among ORFs of uncertain function. J was trimmed by 0 bases and V by 0 bases; bases with no gene match: 19. The CDR3 length is 21 residues. The CDR3, as DNA: TGCGCCAGCAGTCAATCGGAGGGCAGGGGGCCTCCGCGGGCTAGCTCCTACGAGCAGTACTTC. Translating it yields CASSQSEGRGPPRASSYEQYF.

The rearrangement joins TRBV5-1 to TRBJ1-4; possible D gene TRBD1, 6 bases. Trimming stripped 4 bases from V and 2 bases from J, with 9 bases between. The CDR3 covers 14 residues. The germline gives CDR1 SGHRS, CDR2 YFSETQ. The CDR3 protein is CASSVTGTNEKLFF. The DNA of the CDR3 is TGCGCCAGCAGCGTGACAGGCACTAATGAAAAACTGTTTTTT.

The chain recombines TRBV7-2 with TRBJ2-5; D is ambiguous. With 2 bases removed from V and 7 bases from J, the gap between germline ends came to 17 bases. The CDR3 has 15 residues. Germline assignment: CDR1 SGHTA and CDR2 FQGNSA. The CDR3 bases are TGTGCCAGCAGCTTACAGGCCCAAACGGCAGCGACCCAGTACTTC. This encodes CASSLQAQTAATQYF.

This chain connects TRBV14 to TRBJ1-1; TRBD1 aligns across 7 bases. Germline V gene sequence: CDR1 SGHDN, CDR2 FVKESK. V lost 4 bases, J lost 7 bases, and 9 bases stayed unmatched. This CDR3 spans 14 amino acids. The CDR3 coding sequence is TGTGCCAGCAGCCGACGACAGGGCCACGATGAAGCTTTCTTT. It specifies CASSRRQGHDEAFF.